A selection of T cell receptor beta chains follows, all from one sample in a study of spatial heterogeneity in lung cancer. TCRdb called the 5' RACE reads again in MiXCR, with one record for every CDR3 protein. The table includes about 9,200 distinct CDR3 sequences, over 7.5% detected once. Sequenced material: PBMCs, taken at surgery. The receptors were gathered from a female donor with early-stage non-small cell lung cancer. CDR3s include the opening cysteine and the closing phenylalanine or tryptophan. The D gene is left open where the match is weak. Clone sizes are given selectively: once, few, many, or a class where the clone is expanded.

J gene: TRBJ2-5; D gene: .; V gene: TRBV18; clone size: many; CDR3 DNA: TGTGCCAGCTCACCACTGGTTTCAGGGACTGAGACCCAGTACTTC; CDR3 protein: CASSPLVSGTETQYF
J gene: TRBJ1-2; D gene: .; V gene: TRBV24-1; clone size: few; CDR3 DNA: TGTGCCACCAGTGATTCCGGGGATGGCTACACCTTC; CDR3 protein: CATSDSGDGYTF
J gene: TRBJ2-7; D gene: TRBD1; V gene: TRBV18; clone size: .; CDR3 DNA: TGTGCCAGCTCACCCCCGGGACAGGGCGAGCAGTACTTC; CDR3 protein: CASSPPGQGEQYF
J gene: TRBJ2-7; D gene: .; V gene: TRBV20-1; clone size: medium-sized; CDR3 DNA: TGCAGTGCTAGAGGACTGGACGTCCCCTACGAGCAGTACTTC; CDR3 protein: CSARGLDVPYEQYF
J gene: TRBJ2-3; D gene: .; V gene: TRBV9; clone size: many; CDR3 DNA: TGTGCCAGCAGCGTAGGAAGGGGACTCCGCACAGATACGCAGTATTTT; CDR3 protein: CASSVGRGLRTDTQYF
J gene: TRBJ2-3; D gene: .; V gene: TRBV29-1; clone size: .; CDR3 DNA: TGCAGCGTCCCGAATAGCGGAAGCACAGATACGCAGTATTTT; CDR3 protein: CSVPNSGSTDTQYF
J gene: TRBJ2-6; D gene: .; V gene: TRBV14; clone size: .; CDR3 DNA: TGTGCCAGCAGCCGAGGACAAGCTGGGGCCAACGTCCTGACTTTC; CDR3 protein: CASSRGQAGANVLTF
J gene: TRBJ2-3; D gene: TRBD2; V gene: TRBV5-4; clone size: medium-sized; CDR3 DNA: TGTGCCAGCAGCTCACAAGAAGGGACTAGCGCAGATACGCAGTATTTT; CDR3 protein: CASSSQEGTSADTQYF
J gene: TRBJ1-4; D gene: TRBD1; V gene: TRBV12-3/TRBV12-4; clone size: .; CDR3 DNA: TGTGCCAGCAGTAACAGGGGGATCGCCGTTAATGAAAAACTGTTTTTT; CDR3 protein: CASSNRGIAVNEKLFF
J gene: TRBJ2-3; D gene: .; V gene: TRBV6-5; clone size: medium-sized; CDR3 DNA: TGTGCCAGCAGTTACTTAGGAGCTACAGACCTCACAGATACGCAGTATTTT; CDR3 protein: CASSYLGATDLTDTQYF
J gene: TRBJ1-1; D gene: .; V gene: TRBV10-3; clone size: many; CDR3 DNA: TGTGCCATCAGTGAGTCGGAGAACACTGAAGCTTTCTTT; CDR3 protein: CAISESENTEAFF
J gene: TRBJ1-5; D gene: .; V gene: TRBV12-3/TRBV12-4; clone size: medium-sized; CDR3 DNA: TGTGCCAGCAGTTTAACTACATCACCCGATCAGCCCCAGCATTTT; CDR3 protein: CASSLTTSPDQPQHF
J gene: TRBJ2-3; D gene: TRBD2; V gene: TRBV4-1; clone size: many; CDR3 DNA: TGCGCCAGCAGCCGAGGGTCGGGAGCGGGGGTGATCACAGATACGCAGTATTTT; CDR3 protein: CASSRGSGAGVITDTQYF
J gene: TRBJ2-7; D gene: TRBD1; V gene: TRBV5-1; clone size: .; CDR3 DNA: TGCGCCAGCGCAATCGGGACAGTCGGTTTGTACGAGCAGTACTTC; CDR3 protein: CASAIGTVGLYEQYF
J gene: TRBJ2-7; D gene: .; V gene: TRBV27; clone size: medium-sized; CDR3 DNA: TGTGCCAGCAGTTTATCCCTGGTCGGCGAGCAGTACTTC; CDR3 protein: CASSLSLVGEQYF
J gene: TRBJ2-1; D gene: TRBD2; V gene: TRBV11-2; clone size: many; CDR3 DNA: TGTGCCAGCAGCTTACTTCCTAGCGGGAGGGGTGAGCAGTTCTTC; CDR3 protein: CASSLLPSGRGEQFF
J gene: TRBJ2-1; D gene: TRBD1; V gene: TRBV10-3; clone size: many; CDR3 DNA: TGTGCCATCAGTAAGGGACAGTCCGACAATGAGCAGTTCTTC; CDR3 protein: CAISKGQSDNEQFF
J gene: TRBJ2-1; D gene: TRBD2; V gene: TRBV27; clone size: .; CDR3 DNA: TGTGCCAGCAGCTATCTCTACTCCGGGAGGGAGGGAAAGTTCTTC; CDR3 protein: CASSYLYSGREGKFF
J gene: TRBJ2-1; D gene: TRBD2; V gene: TRBV27; clone size: few; CDR3 DNA: TGTGCCAGCAGTTTATCGACTAGCGGGAGAGAGCAGTTCTTC; CDR3 protein: CASSLSTSGREQFF
J gene: TRBJ2-7; D gene: TRBD2; V gene: TRBV2; clone size: many; CDR3 DNA: TGTGCCAGCACCGACTCCGGGACTAGCGGGTCGAGCTCCTACGAGCAGTACTTC; CDR3 protein: CASTDSGTSGSSSYEQYF
J gene: TRBJ2-3; D gene: .; V gene: TRBV6-5; clone size: medium-sized; CDR3 DNA: TGTGCCAGCAGTCAGGACGGGGCAAGCACAGATACGCAGTATTTT; CDR3 protein: CASSQDGASTDTQYF
J gene: TRBJ2-3; D gene: .; V gene: TRBV7-8; clone size: many; CDR3 DNA: TGTGCCAGCAGAAAGACAGGAGGGGGATCGGATACGCAGTATTTT; CDR3 protein: CASRKTGGGSDTQYF
J gene: TRBJ2-3; D gene: .; V gene: TRBV9; clone size: .; CDR3 DNA: TGTGCCAGCCAGGGAGACGCCGTGACAGATACGCAGTATTTT; CDR3 protein: CASQGDAVTDTQYF
J gene: TRBJ2-1; D gene: TRBD2; V gene: TRBV9; clone size: many; CDR3 DNA: TGTGCCAGCAGCGCCGGGACTAGCGGGAGCATTGATGAGCAGTTCTTC; CDR3 protein: CASSAGTSGSIDEQFF